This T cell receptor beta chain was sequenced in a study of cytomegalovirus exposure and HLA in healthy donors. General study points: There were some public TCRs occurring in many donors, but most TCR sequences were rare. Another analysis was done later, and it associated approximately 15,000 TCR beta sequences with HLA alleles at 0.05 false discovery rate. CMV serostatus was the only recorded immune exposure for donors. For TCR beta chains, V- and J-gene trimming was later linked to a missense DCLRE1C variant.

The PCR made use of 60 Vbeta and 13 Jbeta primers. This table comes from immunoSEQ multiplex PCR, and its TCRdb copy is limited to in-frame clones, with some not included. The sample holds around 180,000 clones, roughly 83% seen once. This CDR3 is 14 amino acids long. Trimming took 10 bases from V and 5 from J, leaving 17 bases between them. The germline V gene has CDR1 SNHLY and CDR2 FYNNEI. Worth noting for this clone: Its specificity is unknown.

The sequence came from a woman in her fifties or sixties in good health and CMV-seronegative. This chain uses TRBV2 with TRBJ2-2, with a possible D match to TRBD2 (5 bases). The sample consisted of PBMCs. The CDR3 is CATQDGLETGELFF. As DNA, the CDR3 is TGTGCCACCCAGGACGGACTCGAGACCGGGGAGCTGTTTTTT. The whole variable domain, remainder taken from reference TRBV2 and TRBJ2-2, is EPEVTQTPSHQVTQMGQEVILRCVPISNHLYFYWYRQILGQKVEFLVSFYNNEISEKSEIFDDQFSVERPDGSNFTLKIRSTKLEDSAMYFCATQDGLETGELFFGEGSRLTVL.